This TCR beta chain was identified during a study of lymphopenia after photon versus proton radiotherapy. Study results and caveats: Post-nadir TCR diversity decline inversely tracked overall survival among those who died. Post-nadir diversity loss with photons came from oligoclonal expansion, particularly CD8+ Temra cells. Under photons, naive T cells and diversity fell while effector/memory populations rose. Authors raise, but do not show, better survival with proton therapy.

CDR3 length: 16 amino acids. With V trimmed by 0 bases and J by 0 bases, 1 base remained unmatched. Germline V gives CDR1 SEHNR, CDR2 FQNEAQ (reference sequence). Generated by immunoSEQ multiplex PCR, the TCRdb table keeps only in-frame clones and is missing some. The sample comprises 75,000 to 90,000 clones, around four fifths of which are singletons, and approximately 1.4% rests with the top ten. On this clone itself: The antigen is undetermined.

This specimen was peripheral blood, taken from a patient treated with proton-based radiotherapy. The TCR originated in a man aged 60 to 69 with pancreatic cancer. The rearrangement uses TRBV7-9 and TRBJ2-3; 9 positions agree with TRBD2. DNA for the CDR3: TGTGCCAGCAGCTTAGCCAGCGGGGGGAGCACAGATACGCAGTATTTT. Its protein is CASSLASGGSTDTQYF. The entire variable domain, with the rest obtained from reference TRBV7-9 and TRBJ2-3, is as follows: DTGVSQNPRHKITKRGQNVTFRCDPISEHNRLYWYRQTLGQGPEFLTYFQNEAQLEKSRLLSDRFSAERPKGSFSTLEIQRTEQGDSAMYLCASSLASGGSTDTQYFGPGTRLTVL.